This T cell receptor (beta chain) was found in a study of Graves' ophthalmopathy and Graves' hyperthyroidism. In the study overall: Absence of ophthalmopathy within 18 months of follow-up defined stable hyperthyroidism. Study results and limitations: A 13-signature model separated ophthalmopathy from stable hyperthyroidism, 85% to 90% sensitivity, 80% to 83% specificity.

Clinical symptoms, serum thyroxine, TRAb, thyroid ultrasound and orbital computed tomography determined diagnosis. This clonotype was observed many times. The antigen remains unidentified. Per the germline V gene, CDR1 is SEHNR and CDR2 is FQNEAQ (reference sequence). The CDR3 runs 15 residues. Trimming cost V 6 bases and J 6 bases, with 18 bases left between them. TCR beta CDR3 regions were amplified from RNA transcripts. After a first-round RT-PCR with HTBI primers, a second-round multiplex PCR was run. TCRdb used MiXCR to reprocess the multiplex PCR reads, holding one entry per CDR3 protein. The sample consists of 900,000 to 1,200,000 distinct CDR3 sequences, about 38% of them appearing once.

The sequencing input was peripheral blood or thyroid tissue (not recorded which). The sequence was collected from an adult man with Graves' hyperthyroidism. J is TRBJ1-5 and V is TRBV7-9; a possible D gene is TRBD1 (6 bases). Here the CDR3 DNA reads TGTGCCAGCAGTTCAACTACGGACAGAAGTCAGCCCCAGCATTTT. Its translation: CASSSTTDRSQPQHF.